These 22 T cell receptor beta chains were all obtained from the same sample, sequenced in a study of cytomegalovirus exposure and HLA in healthy donors. PCR primers comprised 60 Vbeta and 13 Jbeta primers. Assay: immunoSEQ multiplex PCR; the TCRdb copy retains only in-frame clones and omits some. The sample shows around 69,000 clones, roughly 67% of them seen only once. Sequencing was performed on PBMCs. Source of these receptors: a man aged 35-49 years in good health and CMV-seropositive.

This clone was seen more than once but under ten times. The chain uses TRBV7-8 and TRBJ2-4, with D possibly matching TRBD2 (5 bases). Trimming removed 5 bases at V and 8 bases at J, with 25 bases between. This CDR3 is built from 17 residues. The germline V gene encodes CDR1 SGHVS and CDR2 FQNEAQ. The CDR3 loop reads CASSPTRGLGTRDIQYF. The DNA for the CDR3 is TGTGCCAGCAGCCCCACTCGAGGGTTGGGCACAAGAGACATTCAGTACTTC.

The chain is built from TRBV18 and TRBJ2-5; 7 bases line up with TRBD1. This CDR3 contains 13 residues. Trimming took 7 bases from V and 2 from J; bases not matched to a gene: 4. CDR1 KGHSH and CDR2 LQKENI come from the germline V gene. This CDR3 reads CASLGQQQETQYF. Written as DNA, the CDR3 is TGTGCCAGCTTGGGACAGCAACAAGAGACCCAGTACTTC. Full variable domain (rest looked up from reference TRBV18 and TRBJ2-5): NAGVMQNPRHLVRRRGQEARLRCSPMKGHSHVYWYRQLPEEGLKFMVYLQKENIIDESGMPKERFSAEFPKEGPSILRIQQVVRGDSAAYFCASLGQQQETQYFGPGTRLLVL.

This chain uses TRBV10-3 with TRBJ2-3; 7 positions agree with TRBD2. Germline V gives CDR1 ENHRY, CDR2 SYGVKD. CDR3 length: 15 amino acids. Trimming removed 6 bases from V and 1 base from J; junction bases left unmatched: 7. The CDR3 loop is CAIRGASGGTDTQYF. The CDR3 region has the DNA TGTGCCATCAGAGGGGCCAGCGGGGGCACAGATACGCAGTATTTT.

This clone was detected many times. V usage is TRBV11-2 and J usage is TRBJ1-6, with 9 bases fitting TRBD1. Germline assignment: CDR1 SGHAT and CDR2 FQNNGV. The CDR3 is 15 residues long. Trimming removed 5 bases from V and 7 bases from J; junction bases left unmatched: 6. The CDR3, as DNA: TGTGCCAGCAGCCCGGGACAGGGCTACAATTCACCCCTCCACTTT. Encoded protein: CASSPGQGYNSPLHF. The whole variable domain, filled in from reference TRBV11-2 and TRBJ1-6, reads EAGVAQSPRYKIIEKRQSVAFWCNPISGHATLYWYQQILGQGPKLLIQFQNNGVVDDSQLPKDRFSAERLKGVDSTLKIQPAKLEDSAVYLCASSPGQGYNSPLHFGNGTRLTVT.

The CDR3 region is CASSRTSGQPQHF. For the CDR3, the DNA is TGTGCCAGCAGTCGGACCTCGGGGCAGCCCCAGCATTTT. The chain combines TRBV28 with TRBJ1-5; no firm D call. Trimming pared 5 bases from V and 7 bases from J, leaving 12 bases between. The CDR3 loop spans 13 amino acids. Per germline, CDR1 MDHEN and CDR2 SYDVKM.

CDR3 protein: CASSYSGGQVAYEQYF. Written as DNA, the CDR3 is TGTGCCAGCAGTTACTCGGGGGGACAGGTCGCCTACGAGCAGTACTTC. V and J are TRBV6-6 and TRBJ2-7, with TRBD1 identical over 8 bases. The germline gives CDR1 MNHNY, CDR2 SVGAGI (reference sequence). J lost 2 bases, V lost 0 bases, and 6 bases had no gene match. This CDR3 has 16 amino acids.

This chain uses TRBV5-8 with TRBJ1-4, with TRBD1 matching 8 bases. In germline, CDR1 is SGHTS, CDR2 YDEGEE. The J segment lost 7 bases and the V segment lost 4 bases, leaving 3 bases of the junction unmatched. The CDR3 consists of 13 residues. This chain's CDR3 is CASSRDRFEKLFF. The CDR3 nucleotides read TGTGCCAGCAGCAGGGACAGGTTTGAAAAACTGTTTTTT.

The J gene is TRBJ2-3, the V gene TRBV7-8; TRBD2 agrees at 13 bases. V lost 4 bases and J lost 7; bases outside the gene matches: 2. The CDR3 runs 14 residues. Per germline, CDR1 SGHVS and CDR2 FQNEAQ. CDR3 protein: CASSSGLAGYTQYF. The CDR3 DNA reads as TGTGCCAGCAGCTCGGGACTAGCGGGATATACGCAGTATTTT.

This clone was counted only a few times. The chain combines TRBV5-1 with TRBJ1-1, with D tentatively TRBD1 (5 bases). This CDR3 is built from 15 residues. Germline V gene lookup returns CDR1 SGHRS and CDR2 YFSETQ. Trimming shortened V by 7 bases and J by 1 base, and 17 bases separated the two germline ends. CDR3 sequence (DNA): TGCGCCAGCTTAGGTCCACAGGCAACGAACACTGAAGCTTTCTTT. Translated, it gives CASLGPQATNTEAFF.

This clone was seen once. This rearrangement joins TRBV2 to TRBJ1-4, with D unresolved. Germline loops: CDR1 SNHLY, CDR2 FYNNEI. CDR3 length: 14 residues. V lost 4 bases and J 4 bases, leaving 10 bases between the germline ends. CDR3 region: CASSVVTFNEKLFF. The CDR3 DNA reads TGTGCCAGCAGTGTAGTTACTTTTAATGAAAAACTGTTTTTT.

The gene calls are TRBV7-3 and TRBJ1-3; the D is unclear. The CDR3 extends over 14 amino acids. Deletions cut 5 bases from V and 2 bases from J, with 10 bases between. Germline assignment: CDR1 SGHTA and CDR2 FQGTGA. CDR3: CASSLDGAGNTIYF. In DNA form, the CDR3 reads TGTGCCAGCAGCCTGGACGGGGCTGGAAACACCATATATTTT.

This clone was picked up one time. V gene TRBV18 combines with J gene TRBJ1-1, with TRBD1 as a possible D gene (5 bases). From germline, CDR1 is KGHSH and CDR2 LQKENI. The CDR3 is 15 residues long. The ends were cut back, 0 bases at V and 4 bases at J, with 12 bases in the middle. CDR3 DNA sequence: TGTGCCAGCTCACCACCGGAGGGGCGCGGCACTGAAGCTTTCTTT. Translating it yields CASSPPEGRGTEAFF.

This chain links TRBV19 with TRBJ1-5; a possible D gene is TRBD1 (5 bases). Trimming pared 6 bases from V and 6 bases from J, leaving 12 bases between. The CDR3 is 13 residues long. CDR1 is LNHDA, CDR2 SQIVND, per germline (reference sequence). CDR3 DNA: TGTGCCAGTAGGGGGGGGTTATCTCAGCCCCAGCATTTT. Translation: CASRGGLSQPQHF.

J is TRBJ1-6 and V is TRBV4-2; D is unclear. The V and J ends lost 1 base and 0 bases respectively, with 10 bases between them. The CDR3 extends over 17 amino acids. CDR1 and CDR2 from the germline V gene are LGHNA and YNFKEQ. CDR3: CASSQGQPSSYNSPLHF. CDR3 nucleotide sequence: TGTGCCAGCAGCCAAGGTCAACCTAGCTCCTATAATTCACCCCTCCACTTT.

The chain has TRBV7-9 and TRBJ1-5; D uncertain. The length of the CDR3 is 13 residues. Germline V lookup: CDR1 SEHNR, CDR2 FQNEAQ (reference sequence). The V gene lost 2 bases and the J gene lost 7 bases, with 9 bases spanning the gap. This CDR3 is CASSLTGDQPQHF. CDR3 in DNA: TGTGCCAGCAGCTTAACGGGAGACCAGCCCCAGCATTTT. The full variable domain, its missing parts supplied by reference TRBV7-9 and TRBJ1-5, is DTGVSQNPRHKITKRGQNVTFRCDPISEHNRLYWYRQTLGQGPEFLTYFQNEAQLEKSRLLSDRFSAERPKGSFSTLEIQRTEQGDSAMYLCASSLTGDQPQHFGDGTRLSIL.

The rearrangement joins TRBV2 to TRBJ2-1, with 9 positions matching TRBD2. CDR1 is SNHLY, CDR2 FYNNEI, per germline. V gave up 3 bases and J gave up 5 bases; unmatched junction bases: 5. The CDR3 length is 15 residues. The CDR3 sequence: CASSDWLAGNNEQFF. The CDR3 bases are TGTGCCAGCAGTGATTGGCTAGCGGGGAACAATGAGCAGTTCTTC.

J is TRBJ2-7 and V is TRBV5-6; 8 positions agree with TRBD2. This CDR3 region has 15 residues. Trimming removed 4 bases from V and 5 bases from J; junction bases left unmatched: 11. Germline CDR1 SGHDT, CDR2 YYEEEE. The CDR3 sequence: CASSLSGAASNEQYF. In DNA form, the CDR3 reads TGTGCCAGCAGCCTTAGCGGGGCCGCGTCTAACGAGCAGTACTTC.

V usage is TRBV11-1 and J usage is TRBJ2-5; tentatively, D is TRBD1 (5 bases). Germline values: CDR1 SGHAT, CDR2 FQDESV (reference sequence). The CDR3 extends over 14 amino acids. The V end lost 5 bases, the J end lost 1 base, and 11 bases lay between the germline ends. The CDR3 loop reads CASSPRQPQETQYF. The CDR3 nucleotides are TGTGCCAGCAGCCCTAGACAGCCCCAAGAGACCCAGTACTTC.

V usage is TRBV5-8 and J usage is TRBJ1-2; D is unclear. V gave up 0 bases and J gave up 3 bases, with 12 bases separating them. Per germline, CDR1 SGHTS and CDR2 YDEGEE. The CDR3 extends over 15 amino acids. The CDR3 nucleotides read TGTGCCAGCAGCTTGGAGGCAGGCCATCACTATGGCTACACCTTC. Its translation: CASSLEAGHHYGYTF.

The V gene is TRBV30, the J gene TRBJ2-2, with D maybe TRBD1 (7 bases). V dropped 5 bases and J dropped 1 base, with 14 bases sitting between them. Germline CDR1 and CDR2: GTSNPN and SVGIG (reference sequence). The CDR3 runs 15 residues. CDR3 nucleotide sequence: TGTGCCTGGGGATGGGGGGACAGGAACACCGGGGAGCTGTTTTTT. It codes for CAWGWGDRNTGELFF.

The CDR3 DNA sequence: TGTGCCAGTAGTACAAAGACAGGGCGCGAGACCCAGTACTTC. As protein: CASSTKTGRETQYF. The rearrangement joins TRBV19 to TRBJ2-5, with TRBD1 matching over 7 bases. V trimming: 4 bases; J trimming: 5 bases; junction bases outside the gene matches: 7. This CDR3 has 14 amino acids. CDR1 and CDR2 (germline): LNHDA, SQIVND (reference sequence).

The rearrangement uses TRBV5-1 and TRBJ2-1, with D possibly matching TRBD1 (5 bases). The V and J ends lost 7 bases and 14 bases respectively, with 19 bases between them. CDR1 is SGHRS, CDR2 YFSETQ, per germline. CDR3 size: 12 residues. CDR3 region: CASGPGAPPEFF. The CDR3 region has the DNA TGCGCCAGCGGCCCTGGGGCCCCGCCGGAGTTCTTC.